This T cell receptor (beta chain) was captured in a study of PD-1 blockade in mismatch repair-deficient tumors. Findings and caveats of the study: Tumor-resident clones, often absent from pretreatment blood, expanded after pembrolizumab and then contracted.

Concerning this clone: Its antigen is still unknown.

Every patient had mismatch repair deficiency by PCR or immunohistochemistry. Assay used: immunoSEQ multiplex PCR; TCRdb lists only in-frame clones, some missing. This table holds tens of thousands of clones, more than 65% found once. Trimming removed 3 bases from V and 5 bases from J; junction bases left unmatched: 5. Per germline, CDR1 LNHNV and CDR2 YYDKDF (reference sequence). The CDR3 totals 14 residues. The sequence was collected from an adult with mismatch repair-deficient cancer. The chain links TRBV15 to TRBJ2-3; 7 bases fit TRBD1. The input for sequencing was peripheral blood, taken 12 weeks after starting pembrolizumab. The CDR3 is CATSRRQGGDTQYF. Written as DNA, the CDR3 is TGTGCCACCAGCAGGAGACAGGGTGGAGATACGCAGTATTTT. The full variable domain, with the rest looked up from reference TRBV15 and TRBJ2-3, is DAMVIQNPRYQVTQFGKPVTLSCSQTLNHNVMYWYQQKSSQAPKLLFHYYDKDFNNEADTPDNFQSRRPNTSFCFLDIRSPGLGDTAMYLCATSRRQGGDTQYFGPGTRLTVL.